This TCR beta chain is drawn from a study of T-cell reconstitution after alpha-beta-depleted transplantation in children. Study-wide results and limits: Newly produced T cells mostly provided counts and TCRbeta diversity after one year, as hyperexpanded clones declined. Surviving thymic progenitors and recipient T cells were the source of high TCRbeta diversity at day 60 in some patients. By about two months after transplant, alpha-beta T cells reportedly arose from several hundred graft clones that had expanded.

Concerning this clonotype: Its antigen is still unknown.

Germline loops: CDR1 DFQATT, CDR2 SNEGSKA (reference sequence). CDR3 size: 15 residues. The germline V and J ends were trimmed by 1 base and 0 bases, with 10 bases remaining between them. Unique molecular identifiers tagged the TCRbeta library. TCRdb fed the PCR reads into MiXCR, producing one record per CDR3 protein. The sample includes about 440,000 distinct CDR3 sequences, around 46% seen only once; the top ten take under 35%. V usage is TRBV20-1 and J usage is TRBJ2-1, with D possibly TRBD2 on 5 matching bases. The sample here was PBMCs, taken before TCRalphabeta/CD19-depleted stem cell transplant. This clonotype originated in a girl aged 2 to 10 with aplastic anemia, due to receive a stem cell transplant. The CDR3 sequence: CSARVTRGSYNEQFF. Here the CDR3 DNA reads TGCAGTGCTAGAGTTACTAGAGGCTCCTACAATGAGCAGTTCTTC.